These 9 T cell receptor beta chains share one sample of origin, sequenced in a study of cytomegalovirus exposure and HLA in healthy donors. 60 Vbeta and 13 Jbeta primers were used in PCR. The data were produced by immunoSEQ multiplex PCR, yet TCRdb's version contains in-frame clones alone and is incomplete. This table has over 120,000 clones, roughly 70% appearing once. The sample was PBMCs. Every receptor here comes from a young man in good health and CMV-seropositive.

The chain joins TRBV27 to TRBJ2-7, with D tentatively TRBD2 (6 bases). Germline V gene data show CDR1 as MNHEY and CDR2 as SMNVEV (reference sequence). V shed 3 bases and J shed 3 bases, with 15 bases lying between them. This CDR3 has 15 residues. The CDR3 DNA reads TGTGCCAGCAGTTTCACACACTCCGGGAGCTACGAGCAGTACTTC. Translating it yields CASSFTHSGSYEQYF.

This chain connects TRBV28 to TRBJ2-7, with 12 bases matching TRBD2. V was pared by 1 base and J by 1 base, with 5 bases of the junction left unmatched. Germline V gene lookup returns CDR1 MDHEN and CDR2 SYDVKM. The CDR3 is made up of 17 amino acids. CDR3 residues: CASSLLTSGGRSYEQYF. CDR3 bases: TGTGCCAGCAGTTTATTAACTAGCGGGGGGCGGTCCTACGAGCAGTACTTC. The full variable domain, in which reference TRBV28 and TRBJ2-7 provide the parts outside the CDR3, is DVKVTQSSRYLVKRTGEKVFLECVQDMDHENMFWYRQDPGLGLRLIYFSYDVKMKEKGDIPEGYSVSREKKERFSLILESASTNQTSMYLCASSLLTSGGRSYEQYFGPGTRLTVT.

The chain recombines TRBV2 with TRBJ1-1; a possible D gene is TRBD1 (5 bases). V lost 4 bases to trimming and J lost 2 bases, with 11 bases between them. Germline values: CDR1 SNHLY, CDR2 FYNNEI. The CDR3 runs to 14 residues. The CDR3: CASSVERGNTEAFF. CDR3 coding DNA: TGTGCCAGCAGTGTAGAAAGGGGAAACACTGAAGCTTTCTTT.

The V gene is TRBV6-1, the J gene TRBJ2-6; no clear D. Trimming pared 4 bases from V and 2 bases from J, leaving 9 bases between. CDR3 size: 15 residues. Germline CDR1 MNHNS, CDR2 SASEGT. CDR3: CASSGQLPGANVLTF. The DNA for the CDR3 is TGTGCCAGCAGTGGACAATTACCTGGGGCCAACGTCCTGACTTTC.

Note on this clone: Because it lacks the conserved phenylalanine or tryptophan at the end, this CDR3 is likely a read error. The CDR3, as DNA: TGTGCCAGCAGCGAGGGGGACGTGTCCAATCAGCCCCAGCATCTT. It translates to CASSEGDVSNQPQHL. The V gene is TRBV9, the J gene TRBJ1-5; the D gene is possibly TRBD1 (6 bases). The CDR3 is made up of 15 amino acids. Trimming cost V 3 bases and J 3 bases, with 13 bases left between them. CDR1 SGDLS and CDR2 YYNGEE come from the germline V gene.

This sequence joins TRBV2 and TRBJ2-7, with D possibly TRBD1 on 5 matching bases. In germline, CDR1 is SNHLY, CDR2 FYNNEI. The V and J ends lost 3 bases and 3 bases respectively, with 9 bases between them. This CDR3 is built from 13 residues. The CDR3 protein is CASSDKGDYEQYF. CDR3 nucleotide sequence: TGTGCCAGCAGTGATAAAGGGGACTACGAGCAGTACTTC. The variable domain in full, completed from reference TRBV2 and TRBJ2-7, reads EPEVTQTPSHQVTQMGQEVILRCVPISNHLYFYWYRQILGQKVEFLVSFYNNEISEKSEIFDDQFSVERPDGSNFTLKIRSTKLEDSAMYFCASSDKGDYEQYFGPGTRLTVT.

Comment on this clone: At one of its ends the junction is not consistent with the germline gene, which may arise from a read error. The CDR3 here is CASSSQGTGERPLVF. Here the CDR3 DNA reads TGTGCCAGCAGCTCCCAGGGGACAGGGGAACGGCCCCTTGTCTTC. This sequence joins TRBV28 and TRBJ2-4; 10 bases line up with TRBD1. The CDR3 extends over 15 amino acids. CDR1 and CDR2 from the germline V gene are MDHEN and SYDVKM.

V and J are TRBV27 and TRBJ2-7; 14 bases fit TRBD2. The germline V gene has CDR1 MNHEY and CDR2 SMNVEV (reference sequence). Trimming cost V 3 bases and J 4 bases; bases outside gene matches: 11. This CDR3 is 18 amino acids long. The chain's CDR3 is CASSLRLAGGLNPYEQYF. In nucleotides, the CDR3 is TGTGCCAGCAGTTTGAGACTAGCGGGGGGGCTGAATCCTTACGAGCAGTACTTC.

This clone was found a few times. The J gene is TRBJ1-2, the V gene TRBV5-6, with 7 positions matching TRBD1. The germline V gene encodes CDR1 SGHDT and CDR2 YYEEEE. The V and J ends lost 2 bases and 5 bases, in that order; junction bases with no gene match: 9. The CDR3 has 15 amino acids. The CDR3 coding sequence is TGTGCCAGCAGCTTAAAATCCGGGACAGCGTATGGCTACACCTTC. It translates to CASSLKSGTAYGYTF.